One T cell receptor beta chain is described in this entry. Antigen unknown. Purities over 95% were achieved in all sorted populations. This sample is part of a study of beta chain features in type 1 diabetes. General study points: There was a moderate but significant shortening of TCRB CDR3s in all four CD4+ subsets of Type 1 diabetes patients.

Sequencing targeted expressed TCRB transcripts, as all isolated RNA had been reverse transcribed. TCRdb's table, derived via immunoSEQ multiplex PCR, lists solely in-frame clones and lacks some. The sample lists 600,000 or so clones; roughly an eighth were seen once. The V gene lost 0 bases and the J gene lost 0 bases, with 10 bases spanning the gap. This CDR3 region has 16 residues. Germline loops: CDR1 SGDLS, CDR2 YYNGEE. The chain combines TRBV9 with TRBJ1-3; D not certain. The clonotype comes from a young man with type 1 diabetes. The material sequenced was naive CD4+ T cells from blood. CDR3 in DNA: TGTGCCAGCAGCGTAGCCGGCAGCTACTCTGGAAACACCATATATTTT. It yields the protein CASSVAGSYSGNTIYF.